This T cell receptor (beta chain) is from a study of tumor-infiltrating lymphocytes in primary liver carcinoma. On the study more broadly: Patients were men and women aged 30 to 69 years. Findings and limits, study-wide: Against blood, tumors held a significantly higher top-250-clone fraction (p = 0.039).

Constant-region priming of approximately 500 ng total RNA yielded TCR beta cDNA. Three rounds of nested multiplex PCR with slightly modified ARM-PCR produced TCR beta libraries. PCR rounds one and two used TRBV1-TRBV30 forward primers with a C-beta reverse primer for about 11 cycles each. TCRdb ran MiXCR on the multiplex PCR reads and lists one entry per CDR3 protein. The sample contains 300,000 to 400,000 distinct CDR3 sequences, about 61% of which appear only once. Germline DNA was also extracted, while the blood RNA originated from unsorted whole blood. About this clonotype: The antigen remains undetermined. An end of the junction differs from the germline gene, which may be a read error.

The CDR3 has 14 amino acids. CDR1 SGHAT and CDR2 FQNNGV come from the germline V gene. The sample was peripheral blood. The chain carries TRBV11-2 and TRBJ1-1; D gene unclear. The receptor's source is a man between 35 and 55 years old with primary liver carcinoma and hepatitis B virus infection. The CDR3 region has the DNA TGTACCAGCAGCCACTCAGGAGCCAACACTGAAGCTTTCTTT. Translation: CTSSHSGANTEAFF.